These 30 T cell receptor beta chains originate from one sample sequenced in a study of cytomegalovirus exposure and HLA in healthy donors. The PCR ran on 60 Vbeta and 13 Jbeta primers. Some clones are missing from TCRdb's copy, which holds only in-frame ones; the method was immunoSEQ multiplex PCR. The repertoire consists of 150,000 or so clones, with about 83% occurring once and the leading ten covering roughly an eighth. The material sequenced was PBMCs. These receptors came from a man aged 35 to 55 in good health and CMV-seropositive.

The table lists this clone with a few counts. This sequence joins TRBV5-1 and TRBJ2-2; 8 nucleotides line up with TRBD1. The germline CDR1 and CDR2 sequences are SGHRS and YFSETQ. The CDR3 totals 14 residues. Germline trimming cut 4 bases from V and 7 bases from J; bases unmatched to any gene: 6. For the CDR3, the DNA is TGCGCCAGCAGCCAGGGGGCGGCGGACGGGGAGCTGTTTTTT. As protein: CASSQGAADGELFF.

The chain links TRBV5-4 to TRBJ2-3; TRBD2 matches 8 bases. The CDR3 totals 16 residues. Germline CDR1 reads SGHNT; CDR2 reads YYREEE (reference sequence). After removal of 5 bases from V and 3 bases from J, the junction contained 11 bases not matched to a gene. This CDR3 is CASSDVGGRFTDTQYF. The CDR3 DNA sequence: TGTGCCAGCAGTGATGTCGGCGGGAGGTTTACAGATACGCAGTATTTT.

The V call is TRBV6-1, the J call TRBJ1-1; D not resolved. The ends were cut back, 4 bases at V and 0 bases at J, with 9 bases in the middle. The length of the CDR3 is 14 residues. Looked up from germline, CDR1 is MNHNS and CDR2 is SASEGT. The CDR3 is CASSGSTVNTEAFF. For the CDR3, the DNA is TGTGCCAGCAGTGGGAGCACGGTGAACACTGAAGCTTTCTTT.

This clone was counted once. This sequence joins TRBV7-9 and TRBJ2-1; D unclear. The germline V and J ends were trimmed by 1 base and 9 bases, with 10 bases remaining between them. The CDR3 is 13 residues long. Germline CDR1 SEHNR, CDR2 FQNEAQ (reference sequence). The CDR3 bases are TGTGCCAGCAGCTTAGGCGTTAACAGTGAGCAGTTCTTC. Protein sequence: CASSLGVNSEQFF.

This chain joins TRBV2 and TRBJ1-3; 9 nucleotides match TRBD1. CDR3 length equals 14 residues. Germline-derived CDR1 and CDR2 are SNHLY and FYNNEI. After removal of 8 bases from V and 7 bases from J, the junction contained 9 bases not matched to a gene. As DNA, the CDR3 is TGTGCCAGCTCGGGACAGGGTTGGCGGAACACCATATATTTT. It yields the protein CASSGQGWRNTIYF. Looking up the rest from reference TRBV2 and TRBJ1-3 gives the full variable domain: EPEVTQTPSHQVTQMGQEVILRCVPISNHLYFYWYRQILGQKVEFLVSFYNNEISEKSEIFDDQFSVERPDGSNFTLKIRSTKLEDSAMYFCASSGQGWRNTIYFGEGSWLTVV.

The chain links TRBV28 to TRBJ1-1; D gene unclear. CDR1 and CDR2 (germline): MDHEN, SYDVKM. The CDR3 sequence is 12 residues long. Trimming shortened V by 2 bases and J by 7 bases, and 8 bases separated the two germline ends. The CDR3 DNA sequence: TGTGCCAGCAGTTTAGTATGGAGTGAAGCTTTCTTT. It is translated as CASSLVWSEAFF. The entire variable domain, with the rest obtained from reference TRBV28 and TRBJ1-1, is as follows: DVKVTQSSRYLVKRTGEKVFLECVQDMDHENMFWYRQDPGLGLRLIYFSYDVKMKEKGDIPEGYSVSREKKERFSLILESASTNQTSMYLCASSLVWSEAFFGQGTRLTVV.

Only a few counts were recorded for this clone. V and J are TRBV5-6 and TRBJ2-1; D may be TRBD2 (6 bases). This CDR3 spans 11 amino acids. Germline values: CDR1 SGHDT, CDR2 YYEEEE. V lost 6 bases to trimming and J lost 9 bases, with 10 bases between them. The CDR3 is CASNLASEQFF. CDR3 nucleotides: TGTGCCAGCAACCTAGCGAGTGAGCAGTTCTTC.

This CDR3 is CASSQFGTGYDGYTF. CDR3 in DNA: TGTGCCAGCAGCCAATTTGGGACAGGGTACGATGGCTACACCTTC. The J gene is TRBJ1-2, the V gene TRBV6-4; TRBD1 aligns across 9 bases. CDR3 length: 15 amino acids. Germline V lookup: CDR1 MRHNA, CDR2 SNTAGT. Losses at the gene ends were 6 bases for V and 6 bases for J; bases not matched to a gene: 11.

The rearrangement joins TRBV28 to TRBJ1-2, with D uncertain. Germline-derived CDR1 and CDR2 are MDHEN and SYDVKM. V gave up 2 bases and J gave up 0 bases, with 13 bases separating them. The CDR3 consists of 16 residues. In DNA form, the CDR3 reads TGTGCCAGCAGTTTAGGTGGCGGATCAACTAACTATGGCTACACCTTC. Translation gives CASSLGGGSTNYGYTF.

The CDR3 DNA reads as TGTGCCAGCAGGCCCGGACAGGGTTACAATCAGCCCCAGCATTTT. This codes for CASRPGQGYNQPQHF. The chain has TRBV28 and TRBJ1-5; 8 bases fit TRBD1. Germline CDR1 MDHEN, CDR2 SYDVKM. The CDR3 runs to 15 residues. V was clipped by 6 bases and J by 3 bases; unmatched bases: 7. The full variable domain, in which reference TRBV28 and TRBJ1-5 provide the parts outside the CDR3, is DVKVTQSSRYLVKRTGEKVFLECVQDMDHENMFWYRQDPGLGLRLIYFSYDVKMKEKGDIPEGYSVSREKKERFSLILESASTNQTSMYLCASRPGQGYNQPQHFGDGTRLSIL.

This clone turned up a few times. This sequence joins TRBV5-4 and TRBJ2-7; 9 nucleotides align to TRBD2. Unmatched junction bases numbered 5, after V lost 2 bases and J lost 2 bases. The CDR3 runs 15 residues. Germline lookup yields CDR1 SGHNT and CDR2 YYREEE (reference sequence). The CDR3, as DNA: TGTGCCAGCAGCTTCGGCGGGAGGGCCACCTACGAGCAGTACTTC. Residues: CASSFGGRATYEQYF.

A note on this clone: Other DNA sequences in this specimen translate into the identical CDR3. V gene TRBV19 combines with J gene TRBJ2-6; TRBD1 aligns across 7 bases. CDR3 length equals 14 residues. Germline CDR1 and CDR2: LNHDA and SQIVND (reference sequence). V trimming: 9 bases; J trimming: 4 bases; junction bases outside the gene matches: 6. CDR3 residues: CASRQGSGANVLTF. The DNA for the CDR3 is TGTGCCAGCAGACAGGGTTCAGGGGCCAACGTCCTGACTTTC.

The V call is TRBV27, the J call TRBJ2-3, with 7 bases lining up with TRBD2. Losses at the gene ends were 6 bases for V and 5 bases for J; bases not matched to a gene: 8. Germline CDR1 reads MNHEY; CDR2 reads SMNVEV (reference sequence). The CDR3 is 14 residues long. The CDR3 sequence: CASRIIASGDTQYF. In DNA form, the CDR3 reads TGTGCCAGCAGAATAATAGCTAGCGGAGATACGCAGTATTTT.

The rearrangement links TRBV7-9 to TRBJ2-5, with D perhaps matching TRBD2 (5 bases). CDR3 length: 13 residues. Germline V gene data show CDR1 as SEHNR and CDR2 as FQNEAQ (reference sequence). The ends were cut back, 5 bases at V and 2 bases at J, with 9 bases in the middle. As DNA, the CDR3 is TGTGCCAGCAGCCCACCGGGACAAGAGACCCAGTACTTC. Protein sequence: CASSPPGQETQYF.

This rearrangement joins TRBV27 to TRBJ2-6; tentatively, D is TRBD1 (5 bases). Germline assignment: CDR1 MNHEY and CDR2 SMNVEV (reference sequence). There are 17 residues in the CDR3. V gave up 5 bases and J gave up 4 bases, with 18 bases separating them. The DNA for the CDR3 is TGTGCCAGCAGTACGGTCGCAGGGAATACCGGGGCCAACGTCCTGACTTTC. Translated, it gives CASSTVAGNTGANVLTF. The variable domain in full, with the rest retrieved from reference TRBV27 and TRBJ2-6, is EAQVTQNPRYLITVTGKKLTVTCSQNMNHEYMSWYRQDPGLGLRQIYYSMNVEVTDKGDVPEGYKVSRKEKRNFPLILESPSPNQTSLYFCASSTVAGNTGANVLTFGAGSRLTVL.

The J gene is TRBJ2-1, the V gene TRBV28; 11 bases agree with TRBD2. V shed 0 bases and J 7 bases; nucleotides not matched to a gene: 5. The CDR3 loop spans 16 amino acids. The germline gives CDR1 MDHEN, CDR2 SYDVKM. CDR3 bases: TGTGCCAGCAGTTTATGGGCTAGCGGGAGGTCAAATGAGCAGTTCTTC. Its protein is CASSLWASGRSNEQFF. The full variable domain, its missing parts supplied by reference TRBV28 and TRBJ2-1, is DVKVTQSSRYLVKRTGEKVFLECVQDMDHENMFWYRQDPGLGLRLIYFSYDVKMKEKGDIPEGYSVSREKKERFSLILESASTNQTSMYLCASSLWASGRSNEQFFGPGTRLTVL.

In nucleotides, the CDR3 is TGCGCCAGCAGCCAAGAAGCTAGCGGGGTGGGCACAGATACGCAGTATTTT. This encodes CASSQEASGVGTDTQYF. This rearrangement joins TRBV4-3 to TRBJ2-3; 9 bases match TRBD2. Germline CDR1 reads LGHNA; CDR2 reads YSLEER. Germline trimming cut 0 bases from V and 1 base from J; bases unmatched to any gene: 5. The CDR3 runs 17 residues.

The chain uses TRBV4-1 and TRBJ2-4, with TRBD2 identical over 11 bases. V shed 3 bases and J 5 bases; nucleotides not matched to a gene: 6. Germline CDR1 reads MGHRA; CDR2 reads YSYEKL. CDR3 length equals 16 residues. The CDR3 bases are TGCGCCAGCAGCCAGTATAGCGGGAGGGATGAAAACATTCAGTACTTC. Translating it yields CASSQYSGRDENIQYF.

This chain links TRBV15 with TRBJ1-5; TRBD1 aligns across 7 bases. J lost 5 bases, V lost 0 bases, and 7 bases had no gene match. This CDR3 is built from 16 residues. Germline assignment: CDR1 LNHNV and CDR2 YYDKDF (reference sequence). The CDR3 nucleotides are TGTGCCACCAGCAGAGATCGGGCGACAGGGCATCAGCCCCAGCATTTT. It codes for CATSRDRATGHQPQHF.

The chain uses TRBV6-1 and TRBJ1-1; TRBD1 matches 7 bases. Unmatched junction bases numbered 8, after V lost 2 bases and J lost 11 bases. This CDR3 comprises 13 residues. Germline V gene lookup returns CDR1 MNHNS and CDR2 SASEGT. CDR3 amino acids: CASSEPTGISAFF. As DNA, the CDR3 is TGTGCCAGCAGTGAACCGACAGGGATTTCGGCTTTCTTT.

This clone was counted a few times. This chain connects TRBV5-1 to TRBJ1-6; D is undetermined. Trimming left V 3 bases short and J 8 bases short, with 18 bases between. Germline CDR1 SGHRS, CDR2 YFSETQ. CDR3 length: 16 residues. CDR3 region: CASSSAPDSGDSPLHF. The CDR3 coding sequence is TGCGCCAGCAGCTCCGCCCCGGACTCTGGGGATTCACCCCTCCACTTT.

V is TRBV2 and J is TRBJ2-1, with 11 bases lining up with TRBD2. Losses at the gene ends were 6 bases for V and 6 bases for J; bases not matched to a gene: 7. CDR1 SNHLY and CDR2 FYNNEI come from the germline V gene. This CDR3 contains 15 residues. CDR3 sequence: CASRATSGGGNEQFF. The DNA of the CDR3 is TGTGCCAGCAGAGCTACTAGCGGGGGAGGCAATGAGCAGTTCTTC.

The chain couples TRBV9 to TRBJ2-1; D possibly corresponds to TRBD1 (5 bases). With 4 bases removed from V and 5 bases from J, the gap between germline ends came to 19 bases. CDR1 is SGDLS and CDR2 is YYNGEE in the germline V gene. This CDR3 region has 16 residues. The CDR3 is CASSPSGWKGDNEQFF. The CDR3, as DNA: TGTGCCAGCAGCCCTTCCGGTTGGAAAGGGGACAATGAGCAGTTCTTC.

This sequence joins TRBV11-1 and TRBJ2-5, with 13 bases that match TRBD2. J lost 4 bases, V lost 5 bases, and 4 bases had no gene match. Germline CDR1 reads SGHAT; CDR2 reads FQDESV (reference sequence). CDR3 size: 15 residues. CDR3 coding DNA: TGTGCCAGCAGCGCAAGACTAGCGGGGGGAGAGACCCAGTACTTC. This encodes CASSARLAGGETQYF.

In DNA, the CDR3 is TGTGCCAGCAGCGCCCGGTCCGAAATGGTAAATGAGCAGTTCTTC. Protein sequence: CASSARSEMVNEQFF. V is TRBV7-6 and J is TRBJ2-1; no firm D call. V was clipped by 5 bases and J by 7 bases, with 18 bases between them. This CDR3 spans 15 amino acids. Germline-derived CDR1 and CDR2 are SGHVS and FNYEAQ.

The chain combines TRBV7-9 with TRBJ2-5; 7 positions agree with TRBD2. The J segment lost 7 bases and the V segment lost 0 bases, leaving 8 bases of the junction unmatched. Germline CDR1 reads SEHNR; CDR2 reads FQNEAQ (reference sequence). The CDR3 length is 15 residues. The CDR3 bases are TGTGCCAGCAGCTTAGCGCTGGCGGGGGAGGGGACCCAGTACTTC. Translated, it gives CASSLALAGEGTQYF.

This rearrangement joins TRBV28 to TRBJ1-2; the D is unclear. This CDR3 comprises 12 residues. Germline values: CDR1 MDHEN, CDR2 SYDVKM. Trimming stripped 5 bases from V and 4 bases from J, with 8 bases between. The CDR3 nucleotides read TGTGCCAGCAGTCCCGAGGCCTATGGCTACACCTTC. Its protein is CASSPEAYGYTF.

This clone has only a few counts. The chain links TRBV5-1 to TRBJ2-3; 8 bases match TRBD1. V dropped 9 bases and J dropped 0; count of bases not matched to a gene: 3. The germline gives CDR1 SGHRS, CDR2 YFSETQ. This CDR3 is built from 13 residues. The DNA for the CDR3 is TGCGCCACCCGGACAGGGAGCACAGATACGCAGTATTTT. Translation: CATRTGSTDTQYF.

The CDR3 nucleotides are TGTGCCAGTGGGACAGGTTACAATCAGCCCCAGCATTTT. Protein: CASGTGYNQPQHF. The genes are TRBV7-9 and TRBJ1-5; 8 bases agree with TRBD1. The V gene end was trimmed by 9 bases and the J gene end by 3 bases; junction bases not matched to a gene: 4. The CDR3 has 13 amino acids. CDR1 and CDR2 (germline): SEHNR, FQNEAQ (reference sequence). Complete variable domain (other parts from reference TRBV7-9 and TRBJ1-5): DTGVSQNPRHKITKRGQNVTFRCDPISEHNRLYWYRQTLGQGPEFLTYFQNEAQLEKSRLLSDRFSAERPKGSFSTLEIQRTEQGDSAMYLCASGTGYNQPQHFGDGTRLSIL.

V and J are TRBV10-3 and TRBJ1-4; the match to TRBD1 covers 7 bases. The CDR3 covers 13 residues. After removal of 6 bases from V and 6 bases from J, the junction contained 4 bases not matched to a gene. From germline, CDR1 is ENHRY and CDR2 SYGVKD. CDR3 region: CAISGDRDEKLFF. CDR3 in DNA: TGTGCCATCAGCGGCGACAGGGATGAAAAACTGTTTTTT.